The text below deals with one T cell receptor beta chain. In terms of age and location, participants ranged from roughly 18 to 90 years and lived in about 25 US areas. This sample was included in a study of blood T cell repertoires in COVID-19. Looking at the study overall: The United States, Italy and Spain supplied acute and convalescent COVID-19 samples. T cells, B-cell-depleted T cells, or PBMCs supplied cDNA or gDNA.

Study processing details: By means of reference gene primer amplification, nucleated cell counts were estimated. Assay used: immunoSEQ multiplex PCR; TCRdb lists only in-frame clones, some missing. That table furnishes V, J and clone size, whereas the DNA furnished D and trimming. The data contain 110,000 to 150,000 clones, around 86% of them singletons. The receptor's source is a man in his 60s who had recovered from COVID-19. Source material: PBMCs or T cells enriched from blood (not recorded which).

The DNA of the CDR3 is TGTGCCAGCTCCCCCCCCGCGGCACCCGGCGAAAAACTGTTTTTT. Translating it yields CASSPPAAPGEKLFF. This chain connects TRBV18 to TRBJ1-4; D unclear. Trimming stripped 6 bases from V and 8 bases from J, with 19 bases between. Per germline, CDR1 KGHSH and CDR2 LQKENI. CDR3 length: 15 amino acids.